The clone carrying this T cell receptor (beta chain) was detected only once. What it recognizes is unknown. Healthy bone marrow donors formed the donor group. This sample stems from a study of cytomegalovirus exposure and HLA in healthy donors. General observations from the study: Cytomegalovirus status was reportedly diagnosed by the classifier with high sensitivity and specificity. A few CMV-associated chains proved CMV antigen-specific in vitro.

From germline, CDR1 is LNHNV and CDR2 YYDKDF (reference sequence). V lost 2 bases to trimming and J lost 0 bases; unmatched junction nucleotides: 20. This CDR3 region has 22 residues. 60 Vbeta and 13 Jbeta primers were used in PCR. Profiled with immunoSEQ multiplex PCR; TCRdb holds only in-frame clones, not every one. The sample lists 120,000 or so clones; 77% were seen once. V and J are TRBV15 and TRBJ2-1; 9 nucleotides line up with TRBD2. The sequenced material came from PBMCs. The clonotype was recovered from a man between 18 and 29 years old in good health and CMV-seropositive. The CDR3 reads CATSRNPFWEKAGGLSYNEQFF. CDR3 bases: TGTGCCACCAGCAGAAACCCATTTTGGGAGAAAGCGGGAGGTCTCTCCTACAATGAGCAGTTCTTC. Complete variable domain (other parts from reference TRBV15 and TRBJ2-1): DAMVIQNPRYQVTQFGKPVTLSCSQTLNHNVMYWYQQKSSQAPKLLFHYYDKDFNNEADTPDNFQSRRPNTSFCFLDIRSPGLGDTAMYLCATSRNPFWEKAGGLSYNEQFFGPGTRLTVL.